The 2 T cell receptor beta chains below come from one sample, sequenced in a study of shared clonotypes between healthy human individuals. Generated by immunoSEQ multiplex PCR, the TCRdb table keeps only in-frame clones and is missing some. The data contain 2 million to 2.5 million clones, 80% to 95% of them singletons. What was sequenced was naive CD4+ T cells from PBMCs. Subset indicated: CD45RA+ positively selected. These receptors all stem from a young man in good health. Some clones in this sample may be carry-over from other donors' samples.

The J gene is TRBJ1-4, the V gene TRBV13; D is possibly TRBD1 (5 bases). Per the germline V gene, CDR1 is PRHDT and CDR2 is FYEKMQ (reference sequence). Trimming shortened V by 2 bases and J by 3 bases, and 7 bases separated the two germline ends. The CDR3 consists of 14 residues. For the CDR3, the DNA is TGTGCCAGCAGCTTATCAGGGTCTAATGAAAAACTGTTTTTT. It encodes CASSLSGSNEKLFF.

The chain employs TRBV7-9 and TRBJ2-6; either TRBD1 or TRBD2 may fit D (6 bases each). In germline, CDR1 is SEHNR, CDR2 FQNEAQ (reference sequence). The length of the CDR3 is 19 residues. V gave up 4 bases and J gave up 1 base, with 20 bases separating them. CDR3 sequence reads: CASSSRDSQQGSGANVLTF. CDR3 nucleotides: TGTGCCAGCAGCTCCCGGGACTCTCAACAGGGTTCTGGGGCCAACGTCCTGACTTTC.